These 6 T cell receptor beta chains share one sample of origin, sequenced in a study of cytomegalovirus exposure and HLA in healthy donors. In the PCR, 60 Vbeta and 13 Jbeta primers were used. Generated by immunoSEQ multiplex PCR, the TCRdb table keeps only in-frame clones and is missing some. The sample lists about 140,000 clones, 80% seen once, with 1.2% in the top ten. Sequenced material: PBMCs. The receptors shown here come from a female donor in good health and CMV-seronegative.

The rearrangement links TRBV5-1 to TRBJ1-1, with D perhaps matching TRBD1 (5 bases). Germline-derived CDR1 and CDR2 are SGHRS and YFSETQ. Trimming cost V 0 bases and J 5 bases, with 8 bases left between them. The CDR3 extends over 13 amino acids. The CDR3 sequence is CASSLDRMTEAFF. CDR3 nucleotides: TGCGCCAGCAGCTTGGACAGGATGACTGAAGCTTTCTTT.

The chain combines TRBV19 with TRBJ1-5; TRBD1 aligns across 8 bases. The V segment lost 4 bases and the J segment 3 bases; nucleotides outside the gene matches: 11. The germline V gene encodes CDR1 LNHDA and CDR2 SQIVND (reference sequence). CDR3 length: 17 amino acids. CDR3 sequence (DNA): TGTGCCAGTAGTACACAACTTGGGACAGGTCACAATCAGCCCCAGCATTTT. Protein sequence: CASSTQLGTGHNQPQHF. Full variable domain (remainder filled in from reference TRBV19 and TRBJ1-5): DGGITQSPKYLFRKEGQNVTLSCEQNLNHDAMYWYRQDPGQGLRLIYYSQIVNDFQKGDIAEGYSVSREKKESFPLTVTSAQKNPTAFYLCASSTQLGTGHNQPQHFGDGTRLSIL.

The J gene is TRBJ1-5, the V gene TRBV4-1; D gene uncertain. V lost 0 bases and J lost 6, with 15 bases in between. The CDR3 has 16 residues. Germline assignment: CDR1 MGHRA and CDR2 YSYEKL. The CDR3 region is CASSQDVLRGLQPQHF. In DNA form, the CDR3 reads TGCGCCAGCAGCCAAGATGTGCTGCGAGGACTTCAGCCCCAGCATTTT.

V usage is TRBV19 and J usage is TRBJ1-6; TRBD1 matches 7 bases. The CDR3 spans 15 residues. CDR1 and CDR2 (germline): LNHDA, SQIVND (reference sequence). Germline trimming cut 6 bases from V and 10 bases from J; bases unmatched to any gene: 12. The CDR3 coding sequence is TGTGCCAGTAGACCCTCCGGGAGGGGGCCCTCACCCCTCCACTTT. Translated, it gives CASRPSGRGPSPLHF.

The gene calls are TRBV10-1 and TRBJ2-2; D remains unclear. The V end lost 6 bases, the J end lost 1 base, and 6 bases lay between the germline ends. Germline lookup yields CDR1 WNHNN and CDR2 SYGVQD (reference sequence). This CDR3 has 13 amino acids. The CDR3 region is CASSDKNTGELFF. CDR3 in DNA: TGCGCCAGCAGCGACAAGAACACCGGGGAGCTGTTTTTT.

The chain recombines TRBV18 with TRBJ1-4; D uncertain. Germline CDR1 is KGHSH and CDR2 is LQKENI. The V and J ends lost 5 bases and 3 bases respectively, with 10 bases between them. The CDR3 length is 14 residues. The CDR3, as DNA: TGTGCCAGCTCAATAAGCACCCCTAATGAAAAACTGTTTTTT. The encoded protein is CASSISTPNEKLFF.